What follows describes a single T cell receptor (beta chain). CDR1 and CDR2 (germline): SGHNT, YENEEA. The CDR3 is 17 residues long. The J segment lost 4 bases and the V segment lost 1 base, leaving 10 bases of the junction unmatched. Produced via immunoSEQ multiplex PCR; TCRdb's table is partial and in-frame only. The sample shows around 57,000 clones, about 92% of them seen only once. The source of the sample is a study of T cell changes during pregnancy in multiple sclerosis. The sequencing used peripheral blood, collected in the third trimester of pregnancy. V is TRBV11-3 and J is TRBJ2-5; 9 bases are a match to TRBD2. The clonotype was recovered from a female donor in good health, enrolled as a control in a pregnancy study. The CDR3 reads CASSLARFAGGRETQYF. The DNA for the CDR3 is TGTGCCAGCAGCTTAGCTCGATTCGCGGGGGGGCGAGAGACCCAGTACTTC.